The clone carrying this TCR beta chain appeared many times. The antigen is not known. This sample is drawn from a study of blood T cells in healthy people across ages. Regarding the study as a whole: Possibly, changes in expanded clonotypes were confounded because donor CMV status was unknown.

Each donor had around 9.2 milliliters of peripheral blood drawn. Per-sample PBMC isolation yielded at least 6.5 million cells. The authors ran a second PCR of about 6 to 12 cycles using a sample-barcoded 5' primer and a J-beta primer mix. A template-switch adaptor with 12 random nucleotides tagged each cDNA molecule. One entry per CDR3 protein, called by TCRdb with MiXCR from the 5' RACE reads. The sample includes about 760,000 distinct CDR3 sequences, about 56% seen only once; the top ten take roughly 25%. CDR1 is LGHDT and CDR2 is YNNKEL in the germline V gene (reference sequence). V shed 4 bases and J shed 4 bases, with 10 bases lying between them. This CDR3 has 13 residues.

The chain links TRBV3-1 to TRBJ1-2; D gene unclear. Sequencing input: blood. The clonotype comes from a man aged 40-55 years in good health. CDR3 sequence: CASSPDEIYGYTF. CDR3 DNA: TGTGCCAGCAGCCCAGACGAAATCTATGGCTACACCTTC.